What follows are 32 T cell receptor beta chains derived from one specimen sequenced in a study of blood T cells in healthy people across ages. The authors ran a second PCR of about 6 to 11 cycles using a sample-barcoded 5' primer and a J-beta primer mix. TCRdb independently ran MiXCR on the 5' RACE reads; one entry per CDR3 protein. The sample lists about 800,000 distinct CDR3 sequences; 20% to 25% were seen once. This sample also appeared in a second study, on T cells of mothers and their children.

Sequencing input: blood. The receptor source for this set is a boy between 10 and 17 years old in good health.

The DNA for the CDR3 is TGCAGTGCTAAAACGCCGGGACAGGGTAATGAAAAACTGTTTTTT. Amino acid sequence: CSAKTPGQGNEKLFF. The J gene is TRBJ1-4, the V gene TRBV20-1; TRBD1 matches 9 bases. The CDR3 totals 15 residues. Germline values: CDR1 DFQATT, CDR2 SNEGSKA (reference sequence). The J segment lost 4 bases and the V segment lost 4 bases, leaving 7 bases of the junction unmatched.

This clonotype was counted a few times. The V call is TRBV4-3, the J call TRBJ2-4; D unclear. V was clipped by 3 bases and J by 7 bases, with 4 bases between them. From germline, CDR1 is LGHNA and CDR2 YSLEER. CDR3 length equals 11 residues. The CDR3 sequence: CASSQDNIQYF. The CDR3 nucleotides read TGCGCCAGCAGCCAGGACAACATTCAGTACTTC.

The chain combines TRBV7-2 with TRBJ2-5; 8 positions agree with TRBD2. CDR3 length: 16 residues. The germline V gene encodes CDR1 SGHTA and CDR2 FQGNSA. The V gene end was trimmed by 5 bases and the J gene end by 5 bases; junction bases not matched to a gene: 13. CDR3 sequence (DNA): TGTGCCAGCAGCCTCAATAGCGGGAAGTCGGGGGAGACCCAGTACTTC. Protein sequence: CASSLNSGKSGETQYF.

This clonotype showed up many times. The chain couples TRBV7-9 to TRBJ1-1; D not certain. Germline loops: CDR1 SEHNR, CDR2 FQNEAQ (reference sequence). Between the trimmed V and J ends, which lost 9 bases and 4 bases, there was a span of 18 bases. The CDR3 has 14 amino acids. The CDR3 loop is CASIQERVGTEAFF. The CDR3 DNA sequence: TGTGCCAGTATCCAAGAGAGAGTTGGCACTGAAGCTTTCTTT.

The rearrangement uses TRBV29-1 and TRBJ2-1, with D tentatively TRBD2 (5 bases). CDR1 SQVTM and CDR2 ANQGSEA come from the germline V gene. V dropped 3 bases and J dropped 4 bases, with 16 bases sitting between them. The CDR3 has 15 amino acids. The CDR3 reads CSVDEGSEAYNEQFF. In DNA form, the CDR3 reads TGCAGCGTTGACGAGGGCAGCGAAGCGTACAATGAGCAGTTCTTC.

V and J are TRBV24-1 and TRBJ2-3, with 7 bases identical to TRBD2. The V gene end was trimmed by 5 bases and the J gene end by 0 bases; junction bases not matched to a gene: 4. Germline CDR1 is KGHDR and CDR2 is SFDVKD. The CDR3 covers 15 residues. The CDR3 region is CATSGTGGSTDTQYF. The CDR3 DNA reads as TGTGCCACCAGTGGTACGGGAGGAAGCACAGATACGCAGTATTTT.

The chain links TRBV6-6 to TRBJ2-5, with a possible D match to TRBD1 (7 bases). The V gene lost 0 bases and the J gene lost 3 bases, with 14 bases spanning the gap. Germline V gene lookup returns CDR1 MNHNY and CDR2 SVGAGI (reference sequence). The CDR3 is 16 residues long. In DNA form, the CDR3 reads TGTGCCAGCAGTTACTCTGTAGGAGGGACAGAAGAGACCCAGTACTTC. Protein: CASSYSVGGTEETQYF.

This clonotype was picked up many times. The rearrangement uses TRBV5-5 and TRBJ2-1; no firm D call. CDR3 length: 13 amino acids. From germline, CDR1 is SGHKS and CDR2 YYEKEE (reference sequence). Deletions cut 0 bases from V and 5 bases from J, with 6 bases between. This chain's CDR3 is CASSLEGHNEQFF. DNA for the CDR3: TGTGCCAGCAGCTTGGAGGGCCACAATGAGCAGTTCTTC.

This chain links TRBV21-1 with TRBJ2-5; the D segment call TRBD1 is taken from the table without a DNA check. The DNA end favors TRBJ2-7, so the J call may be wrong. TRBV21-1 is noted as a pseudogene. CDR3 length equals 17 residues. CDR3 DNA sequence: TGTGCCAGCAGCGCGCGCTCGGGACAGGGTATTTGCTACGAGCAGTACTTC. This sequence encodes CASSARSGQGICYEQYF.

This clonotype was seen a handful of times. The genes are TRBV28 and TRBJ2-1; TRBD2 aligns across 15 bases. The CDR3 length is 16 residues. Looked up from germline, CDR1 is MDHEN and CDR2 is SYDVKM. V lost 5 bases, J lost 8 bases, and 7 bases stayed unmatched. CDR3 protein: CASSHGLAGGMYEQFF. The CDR3, as DNA: TGTGCCAGCAGTCACGGACTAGCGGGAGGGATGTATGAGCAGTTCTTC. The full variable domain, with the rest looked up from reference TRBV28 and TRBJ2-1, is DVKVTQSSRYLVKRTGEKVFLECVQDMDHENMFWYRQDPGLGLRLIYFSYDVKMKEKGDIPEGYSVSREKKERFSLILESASTNQTSMYLCASSHGLAGGMYEQFFGPGTRLTVL.

The V gene is TRBV20-1, the J gene TRBJ2-1; 7 nucleotides match TRBD2. CDR1 is DFQATT, CDR2 SNEGSKA, per germline (reference sequence). The CDR3 contains 18 residues. With V trimmed by 2 bases and J by 1 base, 14 bases remained unmatched. In nucleotides, the CDR3 is TGCAGTGCTAGAAAGGCGCTAAGCGGGATCGGGTCCTACAATGAGCAGTTCTTC. It encodes CSARKALSGIGSYNEQFF.

CDR3 sequence reads: CSATYRGPETQYF. The CDR3 region has the DNA TGCAGTGCTACGTATCGAGGGCCAGAGACCCAGTACTTC. This chain links TRBV20-1 with TRBJ2-5; D is perhaps TRBD2 (5 bases). Germline CDR1 reads DFQATT; CDR2 reads SNEGSKA (reference sequence). This CDR3 has 13 amino acids. Trimming cost V 4 bases and J 4 bases, with 13 bases left between them.

This clonotype showed up just a few times. The J gene is TRBJ2-7, the V gene TRBV11-2; 7 positions agree with TRBD1. The CDR3 is 15 amino acids. Germline V CDR1 and CDR2: SGHAT, FQNNGV. V was clipped by 2 bases and J by 4 bases; unmatched bases: 8. The CDR3 spells CASSLHTGDGYEQYF. The CDR3 DNA is TGTGCCAGCAGCTTACATACAGGGGACGGTTACGAGCAGTACTTC.

This clonotype has only a few counts. V gene TRBV3-1 combines with J gene TRBJ1-3, with 8 bases lining up with TRBD1. Germline CDR1 is LGHDT and CDR2 is YNNKEL (reference sequence). Trimming took 2 bases from V and 0 from J; bases not matched to a gene: 6. The CDR3 has 17 amino acids. CDR3 sequence (DNA): TGTGCCAGCAGCCAACCCTACAGGGGGAGCTCTGGAAACACCATATATTTT. Its protein is CASSQPYRGSSGNTIYF.

This clonotype was counted between two and nine times. This chain joins TRBV7-2 and TRBJ2-7; D possibly corresponds to TRBD1 (6 bases). The CDR3 consists of 14 residues. Germline values: CDR1 SGHTA, CDR2 FQGNSA. The V end lost 5 bases, the J end lost 2 bases, and 13 bases lay between the germline ends. CDR3 amino acids: CASSPTGSAYEQYF. DNA for the CDR3: TGTGCCAGCAGCCCCACAGGGTCGGCCTACGAGCAGTACTTC.

The chain has TRBV20-1 and TRBJ2-3; no clear D. Trimming took 1 base from V and 4 from J, leaving 9 bases between them. CDR3 length equals 13 residues. Germline V CDR1 and CDR2: DFQATT, SNEGSKA (reference sequence). CDR3 bases: TGCAGTGCTAGAGCCCATGGGGCAGATACGCAGTATTTT. Protein sequence: CSARAHGADTQYF.

The chain couples TRBV28 to TRBJ1-3; the D gene is possibly TRBD1 (6 bases). Deletions cut 3 bases from V and 0 bases from J, with 12 bases between. Germline V gives CDR1 MDHEN, CDR2 SYDVKM. The CDR3 has 16 residues. The CDR3 bases are TGTGCCAGCAGTTTCCTGGGGACACACTCTGGAAACACCATATATTTT. It specifies CASSFLGTHSGNTIYF.

The chain joins TRBV7-6 to TRBJ2-3; 8 bases map to TRBD2. The CDR3 has 16 amino acids. Losses at the gene ends were 5 bases for V and 2 bases for J; bases not matched to a gene: 9. The germline V gene encodes CDR1 SGHVS and CDR2 FNYEAQ. In DNA form, the CDR3 reads TGTGCCAGCAGCCGTGGTGAGCGGGGGAACACAGATACGCAGTATTTT. Translation: CASSRGERGNTDTQYF. The variable domain in full, with the rest retrieved from reference TRBV7-6 and TRBJ2-3, is GAGVSQSPRYKVTKRGQDVALRCDPISGHVSLYWYRQALGQGPEFLTYFNYEAQQDKSGLPNDRFSAERPEGSISTLTIQRTEQRDSAMYRCASSRGERGNTDTQYFGPGTRLTVL.

In this sample, this clonotype turned up a few times. This rearrangement joins TRBV19 to TRBJ2-2; D is uncertain. The CDR3 spans 13 residues. V lost 3 bases to trimming and J lost 11 bases, with 13 bases between them. From germline, CDR1 is LNHDA and CDR2 SQIVND (reference sequence). CDR3 protein: CASSIQNPSELFF. CDR3 nucleotides: TGTGCCAGTAGTATCCAAAATCCGTCCGAGCTGTTTTTT.

This clonotype showed up just a few times. Mismatch with germline at one junction end may stem from a read error. The rearrangement joins TRBV2 to TRBJ1-2; 8 bases map to TRBD1. This CDR3 has 14 residues. Germline CDR1 reads SNHLY; CDR2 reads FYNNEI. CDR3 sequence: CAGSSGTGSYGYTF. Written as DNA, the CDR3 is TGTGCCGGCAGCTCCGGGACAGGCTCTTATGGCTACACCTTC.

The rearrangement uses TRBV11-2 and TRBJ2-5, with D tentatively TRBD1 (7 bases). Germline V lookup: CDR1 SGHAT, CDR2 FQNNGV. V shed 5 bases and J shed 5 bases, with 27 bases lying between them. The CDR3 spans 18 residues. The CDR3 nucleotides read TGTGCCAGCAGCGCAAGGGGTGTTTACAGGGGAGGATGGGAGACCCAGTACTTC. Translated, it gives CASSARGVYRGGWETQYF.

V gene TRBV20-1 combines with J gene TRBJ2-7; D tentatively fits TRBD1 or TRBD2 (5 bases each). CDR3 length: 15 amino acids. V gave up 5 bases and J gave up 7 bases, with 24 bases separating them. Per the germline V gene, CDR1 is DFQATT and CDR2 is SNEGSKA (reference sequence). The CDR3: CSAEAGAVGKREQYV. In DNA, the CDR3 is TGCAGTGCTGAAGCCGGGGCCGTGGGGAAAAGGGAGCAGTACGTC.

About this clonotype itself: One end of the junction does not line up with germline, which may come from a read error. The chain combines TRBV13 with TRBJ2-3, with 8 bases fitting TRBD1. Germline CDR1 is PRHDT and CDR2 is FYEKMQ (reference sequence). This CDR3 has 16 amino acids. The CDR3 nucleotides read TGTGCCGGCAGCTTAACCGGGACAGGCTATGTTCGAGCGCAGTATTTT. Its protein is CAGSLTGTGYVRAQYF.

This clonotype was counted once. The chain links TRBV10-3 to TRBJ2-7, with no clear D. Germline CDR1 is ENHRY and CDR2 is SYGVKD. V was pared by 4 bases and J by 2 bases, with 12 bases between. The CDR3 covers 14 residues. The CDR3 spells CAISAGPSPYEQYF. DNA of the CDR3: TGTGCCATCAGTGCTGGGCCTTCTCCCTACGAGCAGTACTTC.

The rearrangement uses TRBV25-1 and TRBJ2-3; TRBD1 matches at 8 bases. Germline CDR1 MGHDK, CDR2 SYGVNS. This CDR3 spans 14 amino acids. Unmatched junction bases numbered 5, after V lost 3 bases and J lost 6 bases. DNA of the CDR3: TGTGCCAGCAGTGATCCCCGACAGGGGGATACGCAGTATTTT. Translation: CASSDPRQGDTQYF.

This clonotype was counted only a few times. The chain carries TRBV5-1 and TRBJ2-5, with 10 bases that match TRBD1. The CDR3 covers 16 residues. Looked up from germline, CDR1 is SGHRS and CDR2 is YFSETQ. V lost 5 bases to trimming and J lost 2 bases; unmatched junction nucleotides: 9. CDR3 in amino acids: CASRTGTGVLQETQYF. Written as DNA, the CDR3 is TGCGCCAGCAGGACAGGGACAGGGGTGCTTCAAGAGACCCAGTACTTC.

This clonotype was seen only a few times. One junction end does not reproduce the germline sequence, and a read error may be involved. V and J are TRBV9 and TRBJ2-7; D gene unclear. In germline, CDR1 is SGDLS, CDR2 YYNGEE. This CDR3 has 13 residues. In DNA form, the CDR3 reads TGTGCCTGCAGCGTAGCTGGGGATCCGGAGCAGTACTTC. As protein: CACSVAGDPEQYF.

This clonotype was seen a few times. The chain carries TRBV7-2 and TRBJ2-5; D uncertain. Trimming stripped 8 bases from V and 7 bases from J, with 11 bases between. Germline V gives CDR1 SGHTA, CDR2 FQGNSA. There are 11 residues in the CDR3. The CDR3 reads CASSTQWTQYF. For the CDR3, the DNA is TGTGCCAGCTCCACCCAGTGGACCCAGTACTTC.

The chain has TRBV12-3 or TRBV12-4 and TRBJ2-5, with D tentatively TRBD1 or TRBD2 (5 bases each). The CDR3 runs 13 residues. V was trimmed by 6 bases and J by 4 bases, leaving 12 bases between them. This CDR3 reads CASSSGPPETQYF. In DNA, the CDR3 is TGTGCCAGCAGCTCGGGACCGCCAGAGACCCAGTACTTC.

This clonotype has a handful of counts. The chain couples TRBV5-1 to TRBJ2-3; the D gene could be TRBD1 or TRBD2 (5 bases each). Between the trimmed V and J ends, which lost 1 base and 2 bases, there was a span of 17 bases. CDR1 is SGHRS, CDR2 YFSETQ, per germline. The CDR3 extends over 17 amino acids. The CDR3 reads CASSLQLGTVVTDTQYF. Written as DNA, the CDR3 is TGCGCCAGCAGCTTGCAACTGGGGACGGTTGTCACAGATACGCAGTATTTT.

This chain connects TRBV4-1 to TRBJ2-1, with TRBD1 matching over 7 bases. Germline CDR1 MGHRA, CDR2 YSYEKL. CDR3 length: 17 residues. V was pared by 2 bases and J by 7 bases, with 14 bases of the junction left unmatched. CDR3 protein: CASSQIGARTGGNEQFF. DNA of the CDR3: TGCGCCAGCAGCCAAATTGGGGCCCGGACAGGCGGGAATGAGCAGTTCTTC.

The chain employs TRBV5-6 and TRBJ1-2; D possibly corresponds to TRBD1 (5 bases). The CDR3 covers 14 residues. V was shortened by 2 bases and J by 8 bases, with 16 bases between the two germline ends. The germline V gene has CDR1 SGHDT and CDR2 YYEEEE. The DNA of the CDR3 is TGTGCCAGCAGCTTCCAGGGAGACATTCTCGGCTACACCTTC. Translation gives CASSFQGDILGYTF.